The text below deals with one TCR beta chain. It lacks a known antigen. The sample holds no much larger clone one base away, and base qualities are not on file. Participants in the prospective study were enrolled through a virtual design, were aged about 18 to 100 years, and lived in under 25 United States geographic areas. Cohort assignment in the prospective study relied on participant-reported clinical history from a screening survey and a study questionnaire. Recovered participants in ImmuneRACE Cohort 3 were defined by two consecutive negative NP/OP PCR tests, clearance by a healthcare professional, or resolution of symptoms. In the prospective study, mobile phlebotomists collected whole blood, serum and a nasopharyngeal or oropharyngeal swab from each participant. Additional blood draws and questionnaires over a 2-month period could optionally be provided by prospective study participants. Before DNA extraction, blood samples from the prospective study were shipped at room temperature or frozen.

Its CDR3 holds 15 amino acids, cysteine through phenylalanine. Left in the record is the CDR3 DNA by itself, 45 bases read in frame from the first base. Via the germline V gene (reference sequence), CDR1 is LGHDT and CDR2 YNNKEL. Germline trimming amounts to 1 base on V and 0 bases on J, with 3 as the count of junction bases outside the gene matches. The source of the sample is a study of blood T cell repertoires in COVID-19 (dated by TCRdb to 2018 to 2021). In the study overall: The collaborator samples originated in the United States, Italy and Spain and spanned the acute and convalescent phases of COVID-19. A de-identified subject ID, COVID-19 status, age in years and sex were almost always included in the sample metadata. Deeply sampled blood TCRbeta repertoires from subjects exposed to, actively infected with, or recovered from COVID-19 were included in the dataset. Samples were obtained from the ongoing ImmuneRACE study (first 160 participants) and from about 1,300 subjects provided by 6 global collaborators. Where available, HLA class I and class II types were obtained from metadata supplied by the sample provider rather than from assay-based typing. The repertoires were released in a freely available public database intended as a resource for research on the immune response to SARS-CoV-2. The material from the prospective study consisted of cDNA or gDNA derived from T cells, B-cell-depleted T cells, or PBMCs. On the study overall, not on this receptor specifically: Clinical and demographic metadata were provided uncurated, with the amount varying by source and participant.

The immunoSEQ Assay, a bias-controlled multiplex PCR, was used to amplify TCRbeta CDR3 regions from genomic DNA. The authors' analysis ran thus. The number of nucleated cells in each sample was estimated by amplification of reference gene primers within the assay. Sequence reads were collapsed and filtered to measure the absolute abundance of every unique TCRbeta CDR3 rearrangement. For each sample, productive Simpson clonality was calculated as the square root of Simpson's diversity index across productive rearrangements. The source is immuneACCESS, and TCRdb retained only in-frame sequences with V and J called. Part of the clones is not carried over; for the studies checked, unresolved V genes explain less than half of this, and the remainder is unexplained. The DNA gave D and trimming, while V, J and clone size come from that table. Recorded for this sample are over 250,000 clones; about 89% of them occurred a single time. The top ten constitute approximately 5.3% of the sample.

The chain is made from TRBV3-1 (or the pseudogene TRBV3-2) and TRBJ2-7; 7 bases in between match TRBD2. This clonotype originated in a woman aged 25-40 years who had recovered from COVID-19. The sequencing sample was made of PBMCs or T cells enriched from blood (not recorded which). The base sequence is TGTGCCAGCAGCCAAGCGGGGGGACGCTCCTACGAGCAGTACTTC. Translated, it reads CASSQAGGRSYEQYF.